This T cell receptor (beta chain) was obtained from a study of CD8+ T cells in alopecia areata. General observations from the study: Patients shared TCRs less clearly than mice did, possibly for HLA-related reasons. Scalp sequencing also captures normal skin's resident alphabeta T cells. Scalp and blood samples kept many expanded lesional clones throughout tofacitinib.

This clone was detected a few times. Its antigen is unidentified. Treatment reported: oral pan-JAK inhibitor, 5-10 mg twice daily. Lesional scalp punch biopsies and peripheral blood were collected from alopecia areata patients. Extracted from the samples, RNA was reverse transcribed into cDNA to serve as the sequencing template. TCRdb's copy holds only in-frame clones and misses some; the assay was immunoSEQ multiplex PCR. The sample contains about 200,000 clones, roughly three fifths of which appear only once. Germline assignment: CDR1 MDHEN and CDR2 SYDVKM. Trimming removed 5 bases from V and 7 bases from J; junction bases left unmatched: 6. The CDR3 length is 14 residues.

The rearrangement joins TRBV28 to TRBJ1-5, with 9 bases that match TRBD1. The receptor's source is a human donor with alopecia areata. The specimen comprised CD4+ T cells sorted from blood, sampled at week 4, from a patient treated with tofacitinib. The CDR3 DNA follows: TGTGCCAGCAGTCCACAGGGGGCTCGGCAGCCCCAGCATTTT. This codes for CASSPQGARQPQHF.